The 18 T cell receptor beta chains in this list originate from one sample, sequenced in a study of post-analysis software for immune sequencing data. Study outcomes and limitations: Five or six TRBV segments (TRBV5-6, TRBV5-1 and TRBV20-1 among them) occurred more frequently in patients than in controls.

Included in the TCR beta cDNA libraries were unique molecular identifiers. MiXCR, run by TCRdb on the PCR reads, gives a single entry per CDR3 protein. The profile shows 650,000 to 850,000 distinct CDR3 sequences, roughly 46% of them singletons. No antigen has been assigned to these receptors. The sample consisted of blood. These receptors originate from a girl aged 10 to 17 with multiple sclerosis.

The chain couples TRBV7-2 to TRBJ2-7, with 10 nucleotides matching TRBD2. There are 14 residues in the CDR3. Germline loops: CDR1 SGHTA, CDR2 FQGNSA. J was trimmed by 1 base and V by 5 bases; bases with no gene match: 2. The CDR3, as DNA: TGTGCCAGCAGCACAGCGGGGGGGTCCTACGAGCAGTACTTC. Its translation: CASSTAGGSYEQYF. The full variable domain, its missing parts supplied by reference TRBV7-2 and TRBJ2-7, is GAGVSQSPSNKVTEKGKDVELRCDPISGHTALYWYRQSLGQGLEFLIYFQGNSAPDKSGLPSDRFSAERTGGSVSTLTIQRTQQEDSAVYLCASSTAGGSYEQYFGPGTRLTVT.

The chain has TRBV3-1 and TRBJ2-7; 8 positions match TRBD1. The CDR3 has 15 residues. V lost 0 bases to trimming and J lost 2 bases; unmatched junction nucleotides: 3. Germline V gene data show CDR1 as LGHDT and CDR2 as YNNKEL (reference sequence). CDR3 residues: CASSQEEDRAYEQYF. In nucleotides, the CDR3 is TGTGCCAGCAGCCAAGAAGAGGACAGGGCCTACGAGCAGTACTTC.

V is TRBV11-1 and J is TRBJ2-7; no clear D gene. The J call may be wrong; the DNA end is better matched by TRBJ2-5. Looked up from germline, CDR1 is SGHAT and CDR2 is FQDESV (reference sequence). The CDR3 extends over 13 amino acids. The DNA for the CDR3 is TGTGCCAGCAGCTTAGCGGTTTGGGAGACCCAGTACTTC. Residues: CASSLAVWETQYF.

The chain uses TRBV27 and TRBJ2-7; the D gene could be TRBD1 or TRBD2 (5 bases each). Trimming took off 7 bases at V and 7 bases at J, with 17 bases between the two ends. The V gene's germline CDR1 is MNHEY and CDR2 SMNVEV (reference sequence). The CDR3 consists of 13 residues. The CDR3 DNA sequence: TGTGCCAGCACCTATTCCCCGGGGCGGGAGCAGTACTTC. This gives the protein CASTYSPGREQYF.

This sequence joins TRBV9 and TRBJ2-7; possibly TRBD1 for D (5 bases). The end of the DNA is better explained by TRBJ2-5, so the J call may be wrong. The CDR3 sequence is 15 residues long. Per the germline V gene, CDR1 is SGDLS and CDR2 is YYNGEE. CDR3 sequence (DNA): TGTGCCAGCAGCGACACAGGTAACCCGAGAGAGACCCAGTACTTC. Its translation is CASSDTGNPRETQYF.

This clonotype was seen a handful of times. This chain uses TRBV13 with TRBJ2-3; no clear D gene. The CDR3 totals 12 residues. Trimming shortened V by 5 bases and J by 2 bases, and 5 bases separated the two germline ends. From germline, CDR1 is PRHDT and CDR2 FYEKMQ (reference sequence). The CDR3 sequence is CASSHITDTQYF. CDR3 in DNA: TGTGCCAGCAGCCACATCACAGATACGCAGTATTTT.

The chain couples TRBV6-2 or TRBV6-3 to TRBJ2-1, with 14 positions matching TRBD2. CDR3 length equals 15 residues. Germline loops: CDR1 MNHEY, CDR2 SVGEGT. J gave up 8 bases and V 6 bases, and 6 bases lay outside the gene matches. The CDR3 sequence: CASRRLAGGSDEQFF. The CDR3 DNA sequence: TGTGCCAGCAGACGACTAGCGGGAGGGAGCGATGAGCAGTTCTTC.

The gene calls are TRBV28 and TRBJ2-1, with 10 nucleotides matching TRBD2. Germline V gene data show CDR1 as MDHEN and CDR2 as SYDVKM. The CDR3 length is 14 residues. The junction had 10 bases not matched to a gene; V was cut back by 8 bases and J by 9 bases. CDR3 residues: CASHSGGTWAEQFF. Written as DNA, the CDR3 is TGTGCCAGCCATAGCGGGGGGACTTGGGCTGAGCAGTTCTTC.

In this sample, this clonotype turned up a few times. The CDR3 sequence: CSASPGTGTEQYF. CDR3 DNA: TGCAGTGCTAGTCCCGGGACAGGGACCGAGCAGTACTTC. V usage is TRBV20-1 and J usage is TRBJ2-4, with 9 bases fitting TRBD1. The J call could be wrong; TRBJ2-7 is a better fit for the DNA end. This CDR3 region has 13 residues. The V gene's germline CDR1 is DFQATT and CDR2 SNEGSKA (reference sequence).

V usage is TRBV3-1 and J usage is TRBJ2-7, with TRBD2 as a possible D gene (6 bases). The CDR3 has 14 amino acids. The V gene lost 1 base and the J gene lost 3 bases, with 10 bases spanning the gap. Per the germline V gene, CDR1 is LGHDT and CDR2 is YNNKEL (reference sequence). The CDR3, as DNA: TGTGCCAGCAGCCAAGCGGGACTCTACTACGAGCAGTACTTC. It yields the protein CASSQAGLYYEQYF.

The CDR3 DNA sequence: TGCAGTGCTAGAGAGGGAGGGCGTACTGAAGCTTTCTTT. Translating it yields CSAREGGRTEAFF. V and J are TRBV20-1 and TRBJ1-1, with D hard to call. The germline gives CDR1 DFQATT, CDR2 SNEGSKA (reference sequence). The CDR3 has 13 amino acids. Trimming shortened V by 0 bases and J by 5 bases, and 10 bases separated the two germline ends.

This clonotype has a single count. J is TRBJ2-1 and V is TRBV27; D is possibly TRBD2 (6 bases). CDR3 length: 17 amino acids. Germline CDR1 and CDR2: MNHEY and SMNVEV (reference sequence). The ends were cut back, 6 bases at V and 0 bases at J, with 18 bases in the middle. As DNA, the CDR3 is TGTGCCAGCAGCCCCCCCGGCGGGGTTAGCTCCTACAATGAGCAGTTCTTC. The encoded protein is CASSPPGGVSSYNEQFF.

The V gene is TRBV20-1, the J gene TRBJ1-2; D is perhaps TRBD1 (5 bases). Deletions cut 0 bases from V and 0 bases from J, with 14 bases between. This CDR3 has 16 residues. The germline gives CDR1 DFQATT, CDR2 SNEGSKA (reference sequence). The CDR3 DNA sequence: TGCAGTGCTAGAGATGTAGGGACCCCAGCTAACTATGGCTACACCTTC. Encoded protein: CSARDVGTPANYGYTF.

The DNA for the CDR3 is TGCAGCGCCTCCACGGACCTCTACACCTTC. Translating it yields CSASTDLYTF. V and J are TRBV29-1 and TRBJ1-2; D is unclear. In germline, CDR1 is SQVTM, CDR2 ANQGSEA. V lost 7 bases and J lost 10, with 13 bases in between. The CDR3 covers 10 residues.

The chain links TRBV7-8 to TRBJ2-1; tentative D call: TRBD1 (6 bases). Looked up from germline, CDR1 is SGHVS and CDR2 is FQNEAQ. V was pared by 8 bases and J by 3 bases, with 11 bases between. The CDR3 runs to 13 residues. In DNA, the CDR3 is TGTGCCAGCCGGCAGGGGTTCTACAATGAGCAGTTCTTC. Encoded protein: CASRQGFYNEQFF.

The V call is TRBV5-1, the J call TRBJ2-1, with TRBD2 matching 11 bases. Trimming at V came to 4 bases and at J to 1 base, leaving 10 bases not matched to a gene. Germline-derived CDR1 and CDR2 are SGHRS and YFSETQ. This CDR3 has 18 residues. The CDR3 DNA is TGCGCCAGCAGCCCTGAGGGGCTAGCGGGAGGATCCTACAATGAGCAGTTCTTC. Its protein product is CASSPEGLAGGSYNEQFF.

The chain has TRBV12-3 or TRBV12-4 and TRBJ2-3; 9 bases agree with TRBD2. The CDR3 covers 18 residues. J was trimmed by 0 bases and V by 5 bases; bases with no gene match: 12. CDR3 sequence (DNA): TGTGCCAGCAGTCCCCGTTGGCTAGCGGGACATAGCACAGATACGCAGTATTTT. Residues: CASSPRWLAGHSTDTQYF.

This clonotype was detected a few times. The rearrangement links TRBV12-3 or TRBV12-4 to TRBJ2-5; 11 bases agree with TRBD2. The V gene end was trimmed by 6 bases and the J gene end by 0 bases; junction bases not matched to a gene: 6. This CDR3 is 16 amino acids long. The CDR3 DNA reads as TGTGCCAGCAGCCAACTAGCGGGAGCAGACCAAGAGACCCAGTACTTC. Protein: CASSQLAGADQETQYF.